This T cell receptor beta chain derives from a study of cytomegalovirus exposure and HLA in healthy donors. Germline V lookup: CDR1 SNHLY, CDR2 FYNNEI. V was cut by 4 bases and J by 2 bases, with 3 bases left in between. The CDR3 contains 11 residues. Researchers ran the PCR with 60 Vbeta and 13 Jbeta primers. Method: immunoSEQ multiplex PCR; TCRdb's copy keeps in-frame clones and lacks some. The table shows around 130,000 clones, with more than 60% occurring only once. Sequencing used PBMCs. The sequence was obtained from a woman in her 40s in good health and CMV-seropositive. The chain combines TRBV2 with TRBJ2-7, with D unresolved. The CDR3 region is CASSVTYEQYF. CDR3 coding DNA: TGTGCCAGCAGTGTAACCTACGAGCAGTACTTC.